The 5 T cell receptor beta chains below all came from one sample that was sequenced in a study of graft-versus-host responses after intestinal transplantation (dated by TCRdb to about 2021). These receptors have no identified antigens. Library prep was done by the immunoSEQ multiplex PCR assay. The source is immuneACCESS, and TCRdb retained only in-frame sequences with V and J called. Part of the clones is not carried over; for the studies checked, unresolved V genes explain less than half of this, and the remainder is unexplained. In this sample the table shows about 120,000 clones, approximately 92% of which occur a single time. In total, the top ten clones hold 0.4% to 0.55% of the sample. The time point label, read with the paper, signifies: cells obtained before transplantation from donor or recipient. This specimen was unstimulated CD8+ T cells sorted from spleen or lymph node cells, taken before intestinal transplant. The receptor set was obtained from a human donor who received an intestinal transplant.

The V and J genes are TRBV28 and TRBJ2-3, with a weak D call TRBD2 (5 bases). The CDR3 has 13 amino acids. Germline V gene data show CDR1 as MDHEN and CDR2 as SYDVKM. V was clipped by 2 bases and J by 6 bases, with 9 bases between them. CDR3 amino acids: CASSLIRTDTQYF. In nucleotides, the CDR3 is TGTGCCAGCAGTTTAATAAGGACTGATACGCAGTATTTT.

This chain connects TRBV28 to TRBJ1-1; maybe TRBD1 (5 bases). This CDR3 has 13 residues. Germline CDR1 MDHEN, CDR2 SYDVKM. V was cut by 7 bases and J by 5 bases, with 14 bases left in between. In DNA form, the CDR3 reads TGTGCCAGCAACCCACGGGGGGATACTGAAGCTTTCTTT. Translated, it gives CASNPRGDTEAFF.

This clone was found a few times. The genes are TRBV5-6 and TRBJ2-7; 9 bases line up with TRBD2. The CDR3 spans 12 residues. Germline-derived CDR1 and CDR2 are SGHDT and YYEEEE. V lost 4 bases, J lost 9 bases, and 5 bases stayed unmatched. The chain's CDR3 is CASSGGRAAQYF. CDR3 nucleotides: TGTGCCAGCAGCGGCGGGAGGGCCGCGCAGTACTTC.

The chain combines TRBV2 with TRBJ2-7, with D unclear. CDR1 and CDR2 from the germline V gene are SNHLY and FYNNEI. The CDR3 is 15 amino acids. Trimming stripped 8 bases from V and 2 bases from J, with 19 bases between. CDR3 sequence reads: CASQQTGPGPYEQYF. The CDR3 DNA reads TGTGCCAGCCAACAGACCGGCCCAGGACCCTACGAGCAGTACTTC.

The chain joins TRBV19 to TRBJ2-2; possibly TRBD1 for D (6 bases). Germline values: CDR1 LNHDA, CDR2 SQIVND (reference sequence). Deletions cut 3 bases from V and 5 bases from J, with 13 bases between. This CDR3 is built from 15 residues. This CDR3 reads CASSMGSRGTGELFF. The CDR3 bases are TGTGCCAGTAGTATGGGATCTAGGGGGACCGGGGAGCTGTTTTTT.